This TCR beta chain was sequenced in a study of blood T cell repertoires in COVID-19. On the study more broadly: PBMCs, B-cell-depleted T cells, or T cells provided the cDNA or gDNA that made up the material.

Under the authors' procedure: Using reference gene primer amplification, nucleated cell counts were estimated. Using immunoSEQ multiplex PCR, the repertoire was profiled, and TCRdb retains in-frame clones only, with some absent. The V and J calls and clone size were taken over from that table, and D and trimming were inferred from the DNA. The data hold over 150,000 clones, with roughly 90% observed a single time. This receptor was taken from a woman aged 55-69 years who had recovered from COVID-19. The sequencing sample was made of peripheral blood.

CDR3 sequence: CASNREPYEQYF. CDR3 nucleotides: TGTGCCAGCAACAGGGAACCCTACGAGCAGTACTTC. The V call is TRBV6-5, the J call TRBJ2-7; TRBD1 is a possible D gene (6 bases). Trimming left V 7 bases short and J 2 bases short, with 9 bases between. The CDR3 is 12 residues long. Looked up from germline, CDR1 is MNHEY and CDR2 is SVGAGI.